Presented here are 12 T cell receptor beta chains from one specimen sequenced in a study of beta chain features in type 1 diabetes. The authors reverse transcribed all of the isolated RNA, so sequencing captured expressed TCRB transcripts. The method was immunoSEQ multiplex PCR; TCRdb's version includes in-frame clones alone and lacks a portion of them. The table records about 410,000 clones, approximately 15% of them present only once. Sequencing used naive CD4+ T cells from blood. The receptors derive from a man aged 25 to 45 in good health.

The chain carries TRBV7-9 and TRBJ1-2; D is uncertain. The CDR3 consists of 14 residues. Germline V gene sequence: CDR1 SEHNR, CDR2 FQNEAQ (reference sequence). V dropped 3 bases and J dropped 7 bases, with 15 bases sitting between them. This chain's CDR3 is CASSFADRVIGYTF. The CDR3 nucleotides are TGTGCCAGCAGCTTTGCTGACCGTGTGATTGGCTACACCTTC.

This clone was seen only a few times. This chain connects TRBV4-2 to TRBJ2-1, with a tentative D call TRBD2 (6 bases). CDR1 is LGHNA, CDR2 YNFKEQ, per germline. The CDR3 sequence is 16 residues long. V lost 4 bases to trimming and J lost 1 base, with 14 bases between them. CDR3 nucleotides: TGTGCCAGCAGCCCAAGCGCAGGGAGGTCCTACAATGAGCAGTTCTTC. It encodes CASSPSAGRSYNEQFF.

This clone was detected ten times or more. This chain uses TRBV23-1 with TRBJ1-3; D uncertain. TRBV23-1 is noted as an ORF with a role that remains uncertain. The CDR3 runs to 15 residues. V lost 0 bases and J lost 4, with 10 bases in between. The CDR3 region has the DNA TGCGCCAGCAGTCAATCTGACCGGCTGGGAAACACCATATATTTT. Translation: CASSQSDRLGNTIYF.

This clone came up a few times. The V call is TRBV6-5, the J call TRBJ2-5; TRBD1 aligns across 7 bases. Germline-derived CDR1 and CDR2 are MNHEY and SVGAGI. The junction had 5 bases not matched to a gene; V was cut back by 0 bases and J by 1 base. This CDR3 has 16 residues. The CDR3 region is CASSYSWAGGQETQYF. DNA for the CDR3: TGTGCCAGCAGTTACTCGTGGGCAGGGGGCCAAGAGACCCAGTACTTC.

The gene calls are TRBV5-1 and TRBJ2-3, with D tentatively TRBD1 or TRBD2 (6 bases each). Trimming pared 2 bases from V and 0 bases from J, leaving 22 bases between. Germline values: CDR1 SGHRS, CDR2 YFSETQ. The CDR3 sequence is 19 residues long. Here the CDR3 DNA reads TGCGCCAGCAGCTTACGGGGGCCCGAAAGCGGACTGAGCACAGATACGCAGTATTTT. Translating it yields CASSLRGPESGLSTDTQYF.

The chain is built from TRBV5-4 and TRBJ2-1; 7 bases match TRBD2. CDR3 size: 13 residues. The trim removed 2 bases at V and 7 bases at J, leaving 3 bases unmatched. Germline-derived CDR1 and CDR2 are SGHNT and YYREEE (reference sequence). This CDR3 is CASSLAGPNEQFF. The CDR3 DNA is TGTGCCAGCAGCTTAGCGGGACCGAATGAGCAGTTCTTC.

CDR3 in amino acids: CASSFSSGRTTDTQYF. In DNA form, the CDR3 reads TGTGCCAGTAGTTTTTCTAGCGGGAGGACCACAGATACGCAGTATTTT. The V call is TRBV19, the J call TRBJ2-3, with 11 bases matching TRBD2. V was pared by 5 bases and J by 2 bases, with 6 bases of the junction left unmatched. Germline CDR1 reads LNHDA; CDR2 reads SQIVND (reference sequence). The CDR3 spans 16 residues.

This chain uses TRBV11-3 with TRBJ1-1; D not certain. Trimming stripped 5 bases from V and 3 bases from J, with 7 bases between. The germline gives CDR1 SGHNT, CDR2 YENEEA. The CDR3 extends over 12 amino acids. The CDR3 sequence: CASSPRDTEAFF. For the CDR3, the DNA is TGTGCCAGCAGCCCAAGAGACACTGAAGCTTTCTTT. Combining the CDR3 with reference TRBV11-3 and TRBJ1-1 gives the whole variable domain EAGVVQSPRYKIIEKKQPVAFWCNPISGHNTLYWYLQNLGQGPELLIRYENEEAVDDSQLPKDRFSAERLKGVDSTLKIQPAELGDSAVYLCASSPRDTEAFFGQGTRLTVV.

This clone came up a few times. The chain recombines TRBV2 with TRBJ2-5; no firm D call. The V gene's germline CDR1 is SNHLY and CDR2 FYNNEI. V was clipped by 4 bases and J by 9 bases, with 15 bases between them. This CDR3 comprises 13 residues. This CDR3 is CASSGRGERAQYF. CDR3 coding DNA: TGTGCCAGCAGTGGTCGAGGAGAAAGAGCCCAGTACTTC.

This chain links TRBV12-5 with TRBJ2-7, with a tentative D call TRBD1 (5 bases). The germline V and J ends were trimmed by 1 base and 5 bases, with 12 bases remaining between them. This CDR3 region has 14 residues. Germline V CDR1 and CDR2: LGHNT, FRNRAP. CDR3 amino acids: CASGLGHLRDEQYF. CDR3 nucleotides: TGTGCTAGTGGTTTGGGCCACCTCAGGGACGAGCAGTACTTC.

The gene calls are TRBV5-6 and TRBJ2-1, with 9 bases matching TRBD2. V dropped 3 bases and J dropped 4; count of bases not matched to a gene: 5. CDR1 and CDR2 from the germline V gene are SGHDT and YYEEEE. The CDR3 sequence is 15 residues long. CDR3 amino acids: CASSSAREGYNEQFF. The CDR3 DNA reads TGTGCCAGCAGCTCGGCGCGGGAGGGATACAATGAGCAGTTCTTC.

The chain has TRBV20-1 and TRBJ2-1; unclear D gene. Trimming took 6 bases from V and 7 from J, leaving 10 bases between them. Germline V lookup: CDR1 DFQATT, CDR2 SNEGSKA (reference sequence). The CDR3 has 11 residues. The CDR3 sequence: CSALLLNEQFF. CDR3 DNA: TGCAGTGCACTTCTCTTAAATGAGCAGTTCTTC.